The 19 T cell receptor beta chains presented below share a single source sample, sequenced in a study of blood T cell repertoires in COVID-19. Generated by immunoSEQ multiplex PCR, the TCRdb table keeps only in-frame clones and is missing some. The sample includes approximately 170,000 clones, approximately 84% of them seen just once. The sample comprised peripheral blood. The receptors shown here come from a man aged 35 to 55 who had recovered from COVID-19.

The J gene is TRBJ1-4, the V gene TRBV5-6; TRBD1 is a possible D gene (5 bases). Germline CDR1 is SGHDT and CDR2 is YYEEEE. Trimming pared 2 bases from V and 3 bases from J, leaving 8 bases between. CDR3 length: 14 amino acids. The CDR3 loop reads CASSLRQSNEKLFF. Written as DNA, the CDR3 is TGTGCCAGCAGCTTAAGACAGTCTAATGAAAAACTGTTTTTT.

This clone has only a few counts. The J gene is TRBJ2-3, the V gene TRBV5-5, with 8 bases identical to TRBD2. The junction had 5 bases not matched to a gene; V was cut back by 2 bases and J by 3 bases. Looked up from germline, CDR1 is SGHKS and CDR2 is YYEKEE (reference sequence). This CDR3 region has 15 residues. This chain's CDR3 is CASSFGSGSTDTQYF. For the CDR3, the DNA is TGTGCCAGCAGCTTTGGGAGCGGGAGTACAGATACGCAGTATTTT.

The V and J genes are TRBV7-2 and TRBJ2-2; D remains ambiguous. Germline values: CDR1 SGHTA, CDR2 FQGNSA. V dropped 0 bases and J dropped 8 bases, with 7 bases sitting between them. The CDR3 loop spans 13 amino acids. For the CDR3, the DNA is TGTGCCAGCAGCTTAGCGTTGGCAGGGGAGCTGTTTTTT. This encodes CASSLALAGELFF.

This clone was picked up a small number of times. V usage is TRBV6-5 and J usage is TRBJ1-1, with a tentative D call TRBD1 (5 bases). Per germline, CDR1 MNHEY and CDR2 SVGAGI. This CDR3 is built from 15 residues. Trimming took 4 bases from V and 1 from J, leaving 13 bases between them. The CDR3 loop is CASSLGQPGNTEAFF. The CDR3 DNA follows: TGTGCCAGCAGTTTGGGGCAACCGGGGAACACTGAAGCTTTCTTT.

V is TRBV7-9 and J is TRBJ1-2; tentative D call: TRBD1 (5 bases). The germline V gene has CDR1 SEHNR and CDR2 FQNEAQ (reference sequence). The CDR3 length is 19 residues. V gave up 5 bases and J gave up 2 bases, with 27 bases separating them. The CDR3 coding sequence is TGTGCCAGCAGCCAGCCAAGAGTCCCGCAGACAGATTCCAACTATGGCTACACCTTC. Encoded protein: CASSQPRVPQTDSNYGYTF.

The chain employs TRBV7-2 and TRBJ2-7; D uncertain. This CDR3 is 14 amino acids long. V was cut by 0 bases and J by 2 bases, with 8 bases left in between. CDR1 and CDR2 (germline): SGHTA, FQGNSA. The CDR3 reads CASSLARTAYEQYF. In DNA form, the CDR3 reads TGTGCCAGCAGCTTAGCGCGAACAGCCTACGAGCAGTACTTC.

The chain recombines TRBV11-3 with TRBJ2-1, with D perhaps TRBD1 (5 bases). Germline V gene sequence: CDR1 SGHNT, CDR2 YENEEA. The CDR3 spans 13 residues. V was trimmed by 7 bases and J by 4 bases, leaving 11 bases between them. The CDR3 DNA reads TGTGCCAGCACAACGACAGAGTACAATGAGCAGTTCTTC. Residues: CASTTTEYNEQFF.

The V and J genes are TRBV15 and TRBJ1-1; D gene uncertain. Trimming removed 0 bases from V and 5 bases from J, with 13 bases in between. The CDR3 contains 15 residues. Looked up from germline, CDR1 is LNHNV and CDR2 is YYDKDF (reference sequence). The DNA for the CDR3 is TGTGCCACCAGCAGAGATCCCGGGAAAGGTACTGAAGCTTTCTTT. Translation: CATSRDPGKGTEAFF.

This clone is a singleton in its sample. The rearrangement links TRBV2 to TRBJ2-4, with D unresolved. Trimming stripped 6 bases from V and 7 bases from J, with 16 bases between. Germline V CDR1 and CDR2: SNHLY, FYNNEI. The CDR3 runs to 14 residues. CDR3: CASSPSGPTNIQYF. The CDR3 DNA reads TGTGCCAGCAGCCCCTCCGGTCCCACGAACATTCAGTACTTC.

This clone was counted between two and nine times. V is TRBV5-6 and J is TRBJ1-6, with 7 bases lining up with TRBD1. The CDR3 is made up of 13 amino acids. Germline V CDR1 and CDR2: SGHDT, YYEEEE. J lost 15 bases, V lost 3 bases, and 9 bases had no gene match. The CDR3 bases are TGTGCCAGCAGCTGGCTGGGACAGCTAGACCTCCACTTT. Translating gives CASSWLGQLDLHF.

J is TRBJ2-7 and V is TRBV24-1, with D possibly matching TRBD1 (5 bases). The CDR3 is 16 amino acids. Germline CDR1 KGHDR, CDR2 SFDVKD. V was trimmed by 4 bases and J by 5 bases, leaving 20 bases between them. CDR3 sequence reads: CATSDPGLSFLDEQYF. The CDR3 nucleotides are TGTGCCACCAGTGACCCAGGGTTAAGTTTTCTAGACGAGCAGTACTTC.

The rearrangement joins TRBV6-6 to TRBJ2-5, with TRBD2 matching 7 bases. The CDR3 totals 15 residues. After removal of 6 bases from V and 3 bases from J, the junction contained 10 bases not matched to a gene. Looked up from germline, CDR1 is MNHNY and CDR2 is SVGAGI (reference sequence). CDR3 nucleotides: TGTGCCAGCAGGGGGGTAGTGGCGGGAGAAGAGACCCAGTACTTC. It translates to CASRGVVAGEETQYF.

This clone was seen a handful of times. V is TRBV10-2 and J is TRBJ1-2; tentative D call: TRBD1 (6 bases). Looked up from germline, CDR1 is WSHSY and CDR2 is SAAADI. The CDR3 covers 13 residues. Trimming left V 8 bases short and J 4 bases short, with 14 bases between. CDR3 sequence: CASGGQLLYGYTF. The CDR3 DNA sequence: TGCGCCAGCGGAGGACAGTTACTCTATGGCTACACCTTC.

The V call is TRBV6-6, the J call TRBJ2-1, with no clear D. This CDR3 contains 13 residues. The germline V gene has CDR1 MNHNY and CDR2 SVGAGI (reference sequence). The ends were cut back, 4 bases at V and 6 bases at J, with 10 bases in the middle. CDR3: CASSSLGGNEQFF. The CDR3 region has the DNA TGTGCCAGCAGTTCCCTAGGTGGCAATGAGCAGTTCTTC.

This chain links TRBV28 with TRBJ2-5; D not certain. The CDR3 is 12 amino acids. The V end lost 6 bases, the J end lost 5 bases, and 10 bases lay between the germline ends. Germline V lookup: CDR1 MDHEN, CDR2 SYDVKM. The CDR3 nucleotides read TGTGCCAGCAGCCTCCTCTCGGAGACCCAGTACTTC. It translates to CASSLLSETQYF.

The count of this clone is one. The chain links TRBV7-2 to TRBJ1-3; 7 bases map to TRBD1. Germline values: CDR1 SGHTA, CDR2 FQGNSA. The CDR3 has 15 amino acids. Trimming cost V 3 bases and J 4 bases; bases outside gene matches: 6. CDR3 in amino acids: CASSLEGAPGNTIYF. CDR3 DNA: TGTGCCAGCAGCTTGGAGGGGGCGCCCGGAAACACCATATATTTT.

DNA of the CDR3: TGTGCCAGCAGTGACCCGGGACAAGGGAATTCACCCCTCCACTTT. Residues: CASSDPGQGNSPLHF. The chain joins TRBV25-1 to TRBJ1-6; D might be TRBD1 (6 bases). Per germline, CDR1 MGHDK and CDR2 SYGVNS. There are 15 residues in the CDR3. V dropped 3 bases and J dropped 7 bases, with 13 bases sitting between them.

CDR3 DNA: TGTGCCAGCAGTGACCCCATTACCGCGAGTACCTACAATGAGCAGTTCTTC. This gives the protein CASSDPITASTYNEQFF. V usage is TRBV6-4 and J usage is TRBJ2-1; D remains ambiguous. Trimming removed 2 bases from V and 2 bases from J, with 16 bases in between. CDR3 length: 17 residues. Germline V CDR1 and CDR2: MRHNA, SNTAGT.

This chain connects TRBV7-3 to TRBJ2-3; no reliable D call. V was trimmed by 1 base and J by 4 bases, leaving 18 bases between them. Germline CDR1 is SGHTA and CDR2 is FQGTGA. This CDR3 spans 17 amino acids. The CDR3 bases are TGTGCCAGCAGCTTAAGGAGTCTAGGTTCATTCCCAGATACGCAGTATTTT. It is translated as CASSLRSLGSFPDTQYF.